This TCR beta chain stems from a study of regulatory T cells in long-lasting Graves disease. In building TCR beta libraries, iRepertoire HTBI primers were used together with Arm-PCR of CDR3 regions. A single record per CDR3 protein comes from TCRdb applying MiXCR to the multiplex PCR reads. The data hold 580,000 or so distinct CDR3 sequences, with more than 15% observed a single time. This CDR3 is built from 16 residues. The germline V gene has CDR1 LGHDT and CDR2 YNNKEL (reference sequence). The V gene end was trimmed by 1 base and the J gene end by 5 bases; junction bases not matched to a gene: 5. Noted time point: newly diagnosed GD, antithyroid drugs for less than 3 months. Following extraction of RNA from PBMCs, that RNA was used to make the TCR library. General study findings and limits: Relative to newly diagnosed Graves' patients, persistent ones had lower TCR diversity.

Many counts were recorded for this clonotype. Antigen unknown. These data were also reused for a study on T cells in Graves' hyperthyroidism and ophthalmopathy. That report notes: Hyperthyroidism, newly diagnosed and lasting under 2 months, affected patients aged 18 to 65.

The origin of this receptor is a man aged 18-30 years with Graves disease. The source was peripheral blood mononuclear cells (PBMCs), collected at new diagnosis, from a patient treated with antithyroid drugs. J is TRBJ2-2 and V is TRBV3-1, with 9 bases matching TRBD2. Written as DNA, the CDR3 is TGTGCCAGCAGCCAAGTTTGGCTAGCGGGGACCGGGGAGCTGTTTTTT. It yields the protein CASSQVWLAGTGELFF.